These T cell receptor beta chains were read from a single sample in a study of cytomegalovirus exposure and HLA in healthy donors. Only in-frame clones appear in the TCRdb table, and some are missing; sequencing was by immunoSEQ multiplex PCR. The table records approximately 81,000 clones, about 80% of them present only once. Sequencing was done on a sample of PBMCs. All receptors come from a man aged 50-59 years in good health and CMV-seropositive. Each CDR3 is given with its conserved first and last residue.

>TRBJ1-1|TRBV27
CASSSPAGGRGEAFF
>TRBJ2-3|TRBV11-3
CASSLQGIWTDTQYF
>TRBJ2-1|TRBV7-9
CSSSFRGIDEQFF
>TRBJ2-3|TRBV7-8
CASSLEGLVSTDTQYF
>TRBJ2-1|TRBV4-1
CASSQLGLAYGEQFF
>TRBJ1-2|TRBV7-8
CASSIDRGGGYTF
>TRBJ2-2|TRBV7-3
CASSSRTGTGELFF
>TRBJ1-5|TRBV18
CASSPEQRESQPQHF
>TRBJ2-7|TRBV15
CATSRGPPAYEQYF
>TRBJ1-4|TRBV28
CASSLTALEKLFF
>TRBJ2-1|TRBV6-5
CASTSTSTRYNEQFF
>TRBJ2-1|TRBV6-6
CASSNGQGAVGNEQFF